Below are 8 T cell receptor beta chains sequenced from a single sample in a study of beta chain features in type 1 diabetes. The isolated RNA, all of it, was reverse transcribed, so expressed TCRB transcripts were what got sequenced. TCRdb keeps only in-frame clones here, not all; method: immunoSEQ multiplex PCR. Of some 250,000 clones listed, roughly 30% are singletons. Sequencing was done on a sample of central memory CD4+ T cells from blood. The receptors here all came from a man aged 30 to 39 in good health.

The chain links TRBV27 to TRBJ2-7, with D maybe TRBD1 (6 bases). Trimming took off 5 bases at V and 5 bases at J, with 13 bases between the two ends. The CDR3 has 13 amino acids. Germline V lookup: CDR1 MNHEY, CDR2 SMNVEV (reference sequence). As DNA, the CDR3 is TGTGCCAGCAGTCTGCAACAGGGTAACGAGCAGTACTTC. As protein: CASSLQQGNEQYF.

This rearrangement joins TRBV29-1 to TRBJ2-1; maybe TRBD2 (5 bases). Germline CDR1 and CDR2: SQVTM and ANQGSEA. The CDR3 has 14 residues. With 3 bases removed from V and 1 base from J, the gap between germline ends came to 10 bases. In nucleotides, the CDR3 is TGCAGCGTTGACGGACTTGGATCCTACAATGAGCAGTTCTTC. Translating it yields CSVDGLGSYNEQFF.

The chain employs TRBV5-8 and TRBJ2-7, with D unclear. Trimming cost V 2 bases and J 6 bases, with 9 bases left between them. The CDR3 runs to 12 residues. Germline-derived CDR1 and CDR2 are SGHTS and YDEGEE. The CDR3 region is CASSFEHLEQYF. CDR3 coding DNA: TGTGCCAGCAGCTTCGAACATCTCGAGCAGTACTTC. The whole variable domain, filled in from reference TRBV5-8 and TRBJ2-7, reads EAGVTQSPTHLIKTRGQQATLRCSPISGHTSVYWYQQALGLGLQFLLWYDEGEERNRGNFPPRFSGRQFPNYSSELNVNALELEDSALYLCASSFEHLEQYFGPGTRLTVT.

This clone was observed a few times. This chain links TRBV30 with TRBJ2-1; 8 bases fit TRBD1. J was trimmed by 7 bases and V by 0 bases; bases with no gene match: 8. The CDR3 is made up of 15 amino acids. The germline gives CDR1 GTSNPN, CDR2 SVGIG (reference sequence). The CDR3 protein is CAWSVQGGLRNEQFF. Written as DNA, the CDR3 is TGTGCCTGGAGTGTACAGGGGGGCCTAAGGAATGAGCAGTTCTTC.

This clone was recorded a few times. The rearrangement links TRBV5-4 to TRBJ2-3, with TRBD2 identical over 8 bases. Germline trimming cut 7 bases from V and 0 bases from J; bases unmatched to any gene: 7. The CDR3 spans 15 residues. Germline lookup yields CDR1 SGHNT and CDR2 YYREEE (reference sequence). The CDR3 is CASLGRGGSTDTQYF. CDR3 DNA sequence: TGTGCCAGCCTCGGGCGCGGGGGGAGCACAGATACGCAGTATTTT. The complete variable domain, with remaining parts taken from reference TRBV5-4 and TRBJ2-3, reads ETGVTQSPTHLIKTRGQQVTLRCSSQSGHNTVSWYQQALGQGPQFIFQYYREEENGRGNFPPRFSGLQFPNYSSELNVNALELDDSALYLCASLGRGGSTDTQYFGPGTRLTVL.

This clone was detected only a few times. In nucleotides, the CDR3 is TGTGCCAGCAGTACAGGGCCCGCTGAAGCTTTCTTT. This codes for CASSTGPAEAFF. The V gene is TRBV6-5, the J gene TRBJ1-1; a weak D match, TRBD1 (6 bases). This CDR3 comprises 12 residues. Trimming removed 5 bases from V and 6 bases from J, with 10 bases in between. Germline CDR1 is MNHEY and CDR2 is SVGAGI.

The chain has TRBV18 and TRBJ2-7; 8 bases line up with TRBD2. Unmatched junction bases numbered 15, after V lost 3 bases and J lost 5 bases. The CDR3 loop spans 17 amino acids. Germline V gene lookup returns CDR1 KGHSH and CDR2 LQKENI. The CDR3 region has the DNA TGTGCCAGCTCACCTCAGGCGAGCGGGAGTAGAAAGAACGAGCAGTACTTC. Residues: CASSPQASGSRKNEQYF.

CDR3 loop: CASSGASRGQQIGDTQYF. CDR3 in DNA: TGTGCCAGCAGTGGAGCTAGCCGGGGTCAGCAAATAGGAGATACGCAGTATTTT. The chain is built from TRBV6-1 and TRBJ2-3; the D gene is possibly TRBD2 (5 bases). The CDR3 has 18 residues. Trimming left V 4 bases short and J 5 bases short, with 25 bases between. CDR1 is MNHNS, CDR2 SASEGT, per germline.